Below are 5 T cell receptor beta chains sequenced from a single sample in a study of T cell responses to AZD1222 COVID-19 vaccine. TCRdb's table, derived via immunoSEQ multiplex PCR, lists solely in-frame clones and lacks some. The repertoire holds some 130,000 clones, under 95% seen once, with about 3% in the top ten. This specimen consisted of peripheral blood, obtained on day 0 of AZD1222 vaccination. These receptors were obtained from an adult in good health.

The chain carries TRBV5-1 and TRBJ2-1, with 16 nucleotides matching TRBD2. V lost 3 bases to trimming and J lost 15 bases; unmatched junction nucleotides: 9. CDR1 and CDR2 (germline): SGHRS, YFSETQ. The CDR3 covers 15 residues. Here the CDR3 DNA reads TGCGCCAGCAGCTATGGGACTAGCGGGAGGGAAACGGGGTTCTTC. It specifies CASSYGTSGRETGFF.

This chain links TRBV29-1 with TRBJ2-7; 9 bases are shared with TRBD2. CDR1 is SQVTM and CDR2 is ANQGSEA in the germline V gene. The CDR3 spans 13 residues. V gave up 4 bases and J gave up 4 bases; unmatched junction bases: 5. The CDR3 spells CSVAAAGGYEQYF. CDR3 DNA: TGCAGCGTTGCTGCAGCGGGAGGATACGAGCAGTACTTC.

V is TRBV30 and J is TRBJ2-4; tentative D call: TRBD1 (6 bases). Germline-derived CDR1 and CDR2 are GTSNPN and SVGIG (reference sequence). There are 14 residues in the CDR3. The V end lost 1 base, the J end lost 0 bases, and 7 bases lay between the germline ends. This CDR3 reads CAWSEGEAKNIQYF. CDR3 DNA sequence: TGTGCCTGGAGTGAGGGGGAAGCCAAAAACATTCAGTACTTC. The whole variable domain, filled in from reference TRBV30 and TRBJ2-4, reads SQTIHQWPATLVQPVGSPLSLECTVEGTSNPNLYWYRQAAGRGLQLLFYSVGIGQISSEVPQNLSASRPQDRQFILSSKKLLLSDSGFYLCAWSEGEAKNIQYFGAGTRLSVL.

V and J are TRBV10-1 and TRBJ2-2, with 7 bases fitting TRBD2. The V and J ends lost 3 bases and 0 bases, in that order; junction bases with no gene match: 7. There are 17 residues in the CDR3. Germline CDR1 is WNHNN and CDR2 is SYGVQD (reference sequence). The CDR3 protein is CASSESPSGSNTGELFF. CDR3 DNA sequence: TGCGCCAGCAGTGAATCGCCTAGCGGATCGAACACCGGGGAGCTGTTTTTT.

The rearrangement links TRBV6-5 to TRBJ1-5; TRBD1 aligns across 7 bases. CDR1 and CDR2 from the germline V gene are MNHEY and SVGAGI. The CDR3 contains 14 residues. The ends lost 6 bases at V and 8 bases at J; junction bases unmatched: 10. This CDR3 is CASSPGGLTEPQHF. In nucleotides, the CDR3 is TGTGCCAGCAGCCCAGGGGGTTTAACGGAGCCCCAGCATTTT.